Listed below are T cell receptor beta chains from one sample, sequenced in a study of Graves' ophthalmopathy and Graves' hyperthyroidism. TCRdb passed the multiplex PCR reads through MiXCR, listing each CDR3 protein once. This table holds a few hundred thousand distinct CDR3 sequences, about a sixth found once. Material: peripheral blood. The receptor set was obtained from an adult woman with stable Graves' hyperthyroidism. The CDR3 runs from the conserved cysteine through the conserved F or W. Fields, in order: J gene, D gene, clone size, V gene, CDR3 DNA, CDR3 protein. A D gene is named only where the DNA matches it firmly. The size of a clone is reported for some rows only, either as once, few or many, or as a class for expanded clones.

J: TRBJ2-6; D: TRBD1; size: many; V: TRBV28; DNA: TGTGCCAGCACATATGACAGGGCAGCAGGGGCCAACGTCCTGACTTTC; CDR3: CASTYDRAAGANVLTF
J: TRBJ2-5; D: .; size: many; V: TRBV29-1; DNA: TGCAGCGTTGAAGGGATAGCTTCGGGATTC; CDR3: CSVEGIASGF
J: TRBJ2-4; D: TRBD1; size: few; V: TRBV6-2/TRBV6-3; DNA: TGTGCCAGCAGTTACGACGGGACAGGCGAAGCCAAAAACATTAAGTACTTC; CDR3: CASSYDGTGEAKNIKYF
J: TRBJ1-2; D: TRBD1; size: many; V: TRBV5-1; DNA: TGCGCCAGCAGCTTTAGCGGACAGGGTGGGGGCTACACCTTC; CDR3: CASSFSGQGGGYTF
J: TRBJ2-6; D: .; size: many; V: TRBV12-3/TRBV12-4; DNA: TGTGCCAGCAGTTTCTCTGGGGCCAACGTCCTGACTTTC; CDR3: CASSFSGANVLTF
J: TRBJ1-1; D: TRBD1; size: many; V: TRBV12-5; DNA: TGTGCTAGTGGTCCTCCGGGACAGGCGGAAGCTTTCTTT; CDR3: CASGPPGQAEAFF
J: TRBJ1-1; D: TRBD1; size: many; V: TRBV19; DNA: TGTGCCAGTCTGGAGGGGACAGGGACAAACACTGAAGCTTTCTTT; CDR3: CASLEGTGTNTEAFF
J: TRBJ2-5; D: TRBD1; size: many; V: TRBV18; DNA: TGTGCCAGCTCACCGGTAACCGGGACAGGGGTCGAGACCCAGTACTTC; CDR3: CASSPVTGTGVETQYF
J: TRBJ1-3; D: .; size: .; V: TRBV12-3/TRBV12-4; DNA: TGTGCCAGCAGTTTATTTGGGTTGGAGGGAAACACCATATATTTT; CDR3: CASSLFGLEGNTIYF
J: TRBJ2-5; D: TRBD1; size: many; V: TRBV27; DNA: TGTGCCAGCAGTTTCGGACAGGGGGCTTGGGAGACCCAGTACTTC; CDR3: CASSFGQGAWETQYF
J: TRBJ1-2; D: TRBD1; size: many; V: TRBV27; DNA: TGTGCCAGCAGTATATCGGACAGGGGAGGCTACACCTTC; CDR3: CASSISDRGGYTF
J: TRBJ1-5; D: .; size: many; V: TRBV6-2/TRBV6-3; DNA: TGTGCCAGCAGCCCAAACCTAATAGATCAGCCCCAGCATTTT; CDR3: CASSPNLIDQPQHF
J: TRBJ1-1; D: .; size: .; V: TRBV28; DNA: TGTGCCAGCAGTTCATATAAAACTGAAGCTTTCTTT; CDR3: CASSSYKTEAFF
J: TRBJ2-7; D: .; size: .; V: TRBV6-1; DNA: TGTGCCAGCAGCGACGGACAGCTTACAAATTACGAGCAGTACTTC; CDR3: CASSDGQLTNYEQYF
J: TRBJ1-2; D: .; size: few; V: TRBV18; DNA: TGTGCCAGCTCACCACCTAGCAGGGATGGCTACACCTTC; CDR3: CASSPPSRDGYTF
J: TRBJ2-7; D: TRBD2; size: many; V: TRBV6-2/TRBV6-3; DNA: TGTGCCAGCAGTTCCGTTCTAGCGGGAGAGGAGGCCTACGAGCAGTACTTC; CDR3: CASSSVLAGEEAYEQYF
J: TRBJ2-5; D: .; size: .; V: TRBV12-3/TRBV12-4; DNA: TGTGCCAGCAGTGACGACAGGTCGGGCGTGGAGACCCAGTACTTC; CDR3: CASSDDRSGVETQYF
J: TRBJ1-1; D: TRBD1; size: .; V: TRBV7-3; DNA: TGTGCCAGCAGCTTTCAAGGGGGCGCGTCCACTGAAGCTTTCTTT; CDR3: CASSFQGGASTEAFF
J: TRBJ1-2; D: TRBD1; size: many; V: TRBV6-5; DNA: TGTGCCAGCAGTTATGGGAGACAGGGCTATGGTGACACCTTC; CDR3: CASSYGRQGYGDTF
J: TRBJ2-7; D: .; size: many; V: TRBV27; DNA: TGTGCCAGCAGTTTAACCACAGGCTCCAACGAGCAGTACTTC; CDR3: CASSLTTGSNEQYF
J: TRBJ1-1; D: .; size: many; V: TRBV4-3; DNA: TGCGCCAGCAGCCGAGAGGGGTTATGGACTGAAGCTTTCTTT; CDR3: CASSREGLWTEAFF
J: TRBJ1-2; D: .; size: many; V: TRBV19; DNA: TGTGCCAGTAGCACCGGGACACGCTATGGCTACACCTTC; CDR3: CASSTGTRYGYTF
J: TRBJ1-2; D: TRBD1; size: many; V: TRBV30; DNA: TGTGCCTGGAGTGTAGCGGTGACAGGGGATGGCTACACCTTC; CDR3: CAWSVAVTGDGYTF
J: TRBJ2-7; D: TRBD1; size: many; V: TRBV7-9; DNA: TGTGCCAGCAGCTTCGACAGGGCCTACGAGCAGTACTTC; CDR3: CASSFDRAYEQYF
J: TRBJ2-7; D: TRBD2; size: many; V: TRBV11-1; DNA: TGTGCCAGCAGCTTAGGTAGGCTAGCGGGTTTCTACTACGAGCAGTACTTC; CDR3: CASSLGRLAGFYYEQYF
J: TRBJ1-1; D: .; size: many; V: TRBV6-1; DNA: TGTGCCAGCACTCCCTCGGGTCGGTGGGGCACTGAAGCTTTCTTT; CDR3: CASTPSGRWGTEAFF